This is a list of T cell receptor beta chains from one sample in a study of CD8+CD57+ T cells in acquired aplastic anemia. TCRdb re-called the reads through MiXCR, storing one row per CDR3 protein. The data contain around 200,000 distinct CDR3 sequences, about 53% of them singletons. The specimen sequenced was sorted CD4+, CD8+, or CD8+CD57+ T cells (not recorded which) from PBMCs. Receptor source: a human donor in good health, serving as a control. The CDR3 runs from the conserved cysteine through the conserved F or W. Each record gives: J gene, D gene, V gene, clone size, CDR3 DNA, CDR3 protein. A D gene is named only where the DNA matches it firmly. Clone size is not always given. Where it is, it says once, few, many or a class for expanded clones.

>TRBJ1-1|-|TRBV9|once
TGTGCCAGCAGCGTAGATGTAGTAAGGACGGGGGAACTGGGTTTCTTT
CASSVDVVRTGELGFF
>TRBJ2-5|-|TRBV7-2|many
TGTGCCAGCAGCTTAACCCTCTATGGAGAGACCCAGTACTTC
CASSLTLYGETQYF
>TRBJ2-5|TRBD2|TRBV7-3|-
TGTGCCAGCAGTCAAACTAGCGGGGGGGCGTCAGAGACCCAGTACTTC
CASSQTSGGASETQYF
>TRBJ2-5|-|TRBV29-1|-
TGCAGCGTCTCTCAGGGGAATCGAGAGACCCAGTACTTC
CSVSQGNRETQYF
>TRBJ2-1|TRBD1|TRBV2|many
TGTGCCAGCAGCGGACAGGCCCTGTACAATGAGCAGTTCTTC
CASSGQALYNEQFF
>TRBJ2-3|-|TRBV7-2|many
TGTGCCAGCAGCTTAACCGGCACAGATACGCAGTATTTT
CASSLTGTDTQYF
>TRBJ2-3|-|TRBV20-1|few
TGCAGTGCTTCCGCATGGTTAACAGATACGCAGTATTTT
CSASAWLTDTQYF
>TRBJ2-7|-|TRBV7-9|few
TGTGCCAGCAGCTCCCTCACGGGGGGCCGACCCTACGAGCAGTACTTC
CASSSLTGGRPYEQYF
>TRBJ1-6|-|TRBV10-3|-
TGTGCCACAAGGGGGGGGGCAGGACAAAATTCACCCCTCCGCTTT
CATRGGAGQNSPLRF
>TRBJ2-1|TRBD1|TRBV9|-
TGTGCCAGCAGCGGAGCAGGGGGCTACGAGCAGTTCTTC
CASSGAGGYEQFF
>TRBJ2-1|TRBD2|TRBV5-1|many
TGCGCCAGGCCCTCGTGGGTCCTAGCGGGGGGCCCAAGCTCCTACAATGAGCAGTTCTTC
CARPSWVLAGGPSSYNEQFF
>TRBJ2-4|TRBD2|TRBV6-5|-
TGTGCCAGCAGTTACCTAGCGGGGGGGCGTATAAACATTCAGTACTTC
CASSYLAGGRINIQYF
>TRBJ2-6|-|TRBV28|few
TGTGCCAGCCGTACAGGAGTTAGCTCTGGGGCCAACGTCCTGACTTTC
CASRTGVSSGANVLTF
>TRBJ1-4|-|TRBV9|few
TGTGCCAGCAGTCCCCGGAGGGAAAAACTGTTTTTT
CASSPRREKLFF
>TRBJ2-1|-|TRBV24-1|-
TGTGCCACCAGTGATCAGAGGCATGAGCAGTTCTTC
CATSDQRHEQFF
>TRBJ1-2|-|TRBV5-1|-
TGCGCCAGCAGCTTGGGGGGGCACAACTATGGCTACACCTTC
CASSLGGHNYGYTF
>TRBJ1-5|-|TRBV4-1|many
TGCGCCAGCAGCAACGTACCTCGGGGGAACAATCAGCCCCAGCATTTT
CASSNVPRGNNQPQHF
>TRBJ2-5|TRBD1|TRBV20-1|once
TGCAGTGCGAGACAGGGGCGGGTGAGGGAGACCCAGTACTTC
CSARQGRVRETQYF
>TRBJ1-5|TRBD1|TRBV20-1|many
TGCAGTGCTACCAGGGGGCTTAGCAATCAGCCCCAGCATTTT
CSATRGLSNQPQHF
>TRBJ2-7|-|TRBV6-6|-
TGTGCCAGCAGTTACCGTATTAATTTAGTATTGGGTTACGAGCAGTACTTC
CASSYRINLVLGYEQYF
>TRBJ2-3|-|TRBV5-1|-
TGCGCCAGCAGCTTGGGAGACCCAGAGCAAGCCTCTAGCACAGATACGCAGTATTTT
CASSLGDPEQASSTDTQYF
>TRBJ2-7|TRBD1|TRBV20-1|few
TGCAGTGCTAGTAGGGCAGGGGGCGCGTACGAGCAGTACTTC
CSASRAGGAYEQYF
>TRBJ2-2|-|TRBV7-8|-
TGTGCCAGCAGATCCGGGGAGCTGTTTTTT
CASRSGELFF
>TRBJ2-3|-|TRBV20-1|-
TGCAGTGCTTCCAGGGGAGATACGCAGTATTTT
CSASRGDTQYF
>TRBJ1-5|-|TRBV20-1|few
-
CSASSREQYFGPGTRHF
>TRBJ2-3|-|TRBV5-1|many
TGCGCCAGCAGCTTTTACCGGGACGGGCAGTATTTT
CASSFYRDGQYF
>TRBJ2-7|-|TRBV7-9|few
TGTGCCAGCAGCTTAGCGGTTGCGTCCTACGAGCAGTACTTC
CASSLAVASYEQYF
>TRBJ2-5|-|TRBV6-1|many
TGTGCCAGCAGTGGCAACAGGGTTCGAGAGACCCAGTACTTC
CASSGNRVRETQYF
>TRBJ2-7|TRBD1|TRBV9|few
TGTGCCAGCAGCCCCAGGGCCGGGACAGGGGTCTCCTACGAGCAGTACTTC
CASSPRAGTGVSYEQYF
>TRBJ2-7|-|TRBV6-1|many
TGTGCCAGCACCGAAAGGGGGATCTACGAGCAGTACTTC
CASTERGIYEQYF
>TRBJ1-1|-|TRBV24-1|-
TGTGCCACCAGTGCCCCAGGGCTGAACACTGAAGCTTTCTTT
CATSAPGLNTEAFF
>TRBJ2-7|TRBD1|TRBV7-6|-
TGTGCCAGCGGCTTAGAAACAGGGGGTCGAGCCTGCGAGCAGTACTTC
CASGLETGGRACEQYF